This TCR beta chain was recovered during a study of cytomegalovirus exposure and HLA in healthy donors. Findings of the study overall: Accounts indicate the classifier identified cytomegalovirus status with strong specificity and sensitivity. Most of the CMV-associated TCR beta chains (in a later analysis) appeared to be HLA-restricted. The study reported that TCR beta sequences accurately predicted HLA-A and HLA-B alleles in most subjects.

Remarks on this clone: Its antigen is unknown.

V lost 4 bases, J lost 1 base, and 5 bases stayed unmatched. The CDR3 has 15 residues. Germline CDR1 reads SGHVS; CDR2 reads FQNEAQ. Donors likely had unrecorded immune exposures despite being nominally healthy when sampled. The PCR was carried out with 60 Vbeta primers and 13 Jbeta primers. Assay: immunoSEQ multiplex PCR; the TCRdb copy retains only in-frame clones and omits some. Found here are around 99,000 clones, roughly 67% of them singletons; the top ten hold around 8%. The sample consisted of PBMCs. The clonotype comes from a man in his forties in good health and CMV-seronegative. The chain employs TRBV7-8 and TRBJ2-3; 7 bases agree with TRBD2. This chain's CDR3 is CASSSLGGGTDTQYF. CDR3 coding DNA: TGTGCCAGCAGCTCATTGGGGGGGGGCACAGATACGCAGTATTTT.